A single sample gave rise to the 24 T cell receptor beta chains below, sequenced in a study of T cell responses to AZD1222 COVID-19 vaccine. Assay used: immunoSEQ multiplex PCR; TCRdb lists only in-frame clones, some missing. This repertoire shows more than 95,000 clones, just over 90% found once; its top ten account for roughly 7.8%. The starting material was peripheral blood, obtained on day 0 of AZD1222 vaccination. Receptor source: an adult in good health.

V usage is TRBV7-2 and J usage is TRBJ1-2; 9 bases match TRBD1. This CDR3 is built from 14 residues. V gave up 1 base and J gave up 8 bases; unmatched junction bases: 5. Per the germline V gene, CDR1 is SGHTA and CDR2 is FQGNSA. The chain's CDR3 is CASSLVTTGGGYTF. CDR3 DNA sequence: TGTGCCAGCAGCTTAGTAACCACAGGGGGCGGCTACACCTTC.

V and J are TRBV19 and TRBJ2-1; 8 bases are a match to TRBD1. CDR3 length: 15 residues. J gave up 3 bases and V 4 bases, and 5 bases lay outside the gene matches. CDR1 is LNHDA, CDR2 SQIVND, per germline (reference sequence). This CDR3 is CASSRRTGIYNEQFF. As DNA, the CDR3 is TGTGCCAGTAGTAGAAGGACAGGGATCTACAATGAGCAGTTCTTC.

This clone was detected only a few times. The chain carries TRBV24-1 and TRBJ2-1; perhaps TRBD2 as D (5 bases). Per germline, CDR1 KGHDR and CDR2 SFDVKD. The length of the CDR3 is 15 residues. V lost 4 bases and J 5 bases, leaving 14 bases between the germline ends. The CDR3 is CATSEGSRADNEQFF. The DNA for the CDR3 is TGTGCCACCAGTGAAGGCTCGCGGGCCGACAATGAGCAGTTCTTC.

This chain connects TRBV11-2 to TRBJ2-3; D possibly matches TRBD1 or TRBD2 (6 bases each). Trimming took 4 bases from V and 4 from J, leaving 18 bases between them. This CDR3 has 16 amino acids. CDR1 SGHAT and CDR2 FQNNGV come from the germline V gene. In DNA, the CDR3 is TGTGCCAGCAGCTCGGAGGGGGGTGGGAACGCAGATACGCAGTATTTT. Translation gives CASSSEGGGNADTQYF.

CDR3 DNA sequence: TGTGCCAGCAGCTTCAGGGAGCAGTTCTTC. Its protein is CASSFREQFF. The chain is built from TRBV11-2 and TRBJ2-1; unclear D gene. In germline, CDR1 is SGHAT, CDR2 FQNNGV. The CDR3 contains 10 residues. V lost 3 bases and J 10 bases, leaving 4 bases between the germline ends.

The CDR3 region has the DNA TGTGCCAGCAGCCCCAGGGGCCTTAATTCACCCCTCCACTTT. As protein: CASSPRGLNSPLHF. The chain is built from TRBV7-8 and TRBJ1-6; tentative D call: TRBD1 (6 bases). Germline CDR1 is SGHVS and CDR2 is FQNEAQ. The V and J ends lost 5 bases and 6 bases respectively, with 11 bases between them. This CDR3 region has 14 residues.

V is TRBV15 and J is TRBJ2-7, with unresolved D. Per the germline V gene, CDR1 is LNHNV and CDR2 is YYDKDF (reference sequence). The length of the CDR3 is 13 residues. The V end lost 3 bases, the J end lost 2 bases, and 8 bases lay between the germline ends. In DNA form, the CDR3 reads TGTGCCACCAGCAGTGCCAACACCTACGAGCAGTACTTC. Amino acid sequence: CATSSANTYEQYF. Drawing the rest from reference TRBV15 and TRBJ2-7, the complete variable domain is DAMVIQNPRYQVTQFGKPVTLSCSQTLNHNVMYWYQQKSSQAPKLLFHYYDKDFNNEADTPDNFQSRRPNTSFCFLDIRSPGLGDTAMYLCATSSANTYEQYFGPGTRLTVT.

The chain is built from TRBV10-2 and TRBJ2-5, with a possible D match to TRBD1 (6 bases). V was clipped by 3 bases and J by 5 bases, with 13 bases between them. Germline CDR1 is WSHSY and CDR2 is SAAADI. The CDR3 covers 14 residues. CDR3 bases: TGCGCCAGCAGTGAAACAGGGCTTTGGGAGACCCAGTACTTC. It codes for CASSETGLWETQYF.

The chain couples TRBV7-2 to TRBJ2-3, with 11 bases aligning to TRBD2. Germline V gene data show CDR1 as SGHTA and CDR2 as FQGNSA. The CDR3 extends over 15 amino acids. Trimming at V came to 6 bases and at J to 2 bases, leaving 4 bases not matched to a gene. CDR3 bases: TGTGCCAGCAGAAGACTAGCGGGAAACACAGATACGCAGTATTTT. This gives the protein CASRRLAGNTDTQYF. The full variable domain, its missing parts supplied by reference TRBV7-2 and TRBJ2-3, is GAGVSQSPSNKVTEKGKDVELRCDPISGHTALYWYRQSLGQGLEFLIYFQGNSAPDKSGLPSDRFSAERTGGSVSTLTIQRTQQEDSAVYLCASRRLAGNTDTQYFGPGTRLTVL.

The genes are TRBV2 and TRBJ2-5, with 7 bases lining up with TRBD2. The CDR3 consists of 14 residues. The germline gives CDR1 SNHLY, CDR2 FYNNEI. The ends lost 6 bases at V and 3 bases at J; junction bases unmatched: 7. The CDR3 reads CASRVREGKETQYF. DNA of the CDR3: TGTGCCAGCAGAGTCAGGGAGGGCAAAGAGACCCAGTACTTC.

The chain links TRBV11-2 to TRBJ1-2; tentatively, D is TRBD1 (5 bases). This CDR3 spans 12 amino acids. Trimming cost V 4 bases and J 8 bases, with 11 bases left between them. The germline gives CDR1 SGHAT, CDR2 FQNNGV. This chain's CDR3 is CASSSQEGGYTF. The DNA for the CDR3 is TGTGCCAGCAGCTCCCAAGAGGGGGGCTACACCTTC.

This clone was recorded a few times. Other nucleotide sequences in the sample specify the same CDR3. The gene calls are TRBV5-1 and TRBJ2-7, with TRBD2 matching over 13 bases. The germline CDR1 and CDR2 sequences are SGHRS and YFSETQ. V gave up 3 bases and J gave up 2 bases; unmatched junction bases: 2. The CDR3 covers 15 residues. CDR3 protein: CASSSGLAGPYEQYF. The CDR3 DNA reads as TGCGCCAGCAGCTCGGGACTAGCGGGACCCTACGAGCAGTACTTC.

In regard to this clone: One junction end disagrees with the germline gene, perhaps due to a read error. The chain joins TRBV7-6 to TRBJ2-7; 11 bases map to TRBD2. CDR3 length equals 15 residues. In germline, CDR1 is SGHVS, CDR2 FNYEAQ. The CDR3 DNA follows: TGTGCCAGCAGCCCACTAGCGGGAGTCTCCCACGAGCAGTACTTC. It codes for CASSPLAGVSHEQYF. The whole variable domain, remainder taken from reference TRBV7-6 and TRBJ2-7, is GAGVSQSPRYKVTKRGQDVALRCDPISGHVSLYWYRQALGQGPEFLTYFNYEAQQDKSGLPNDRFSAERPEGSISTLTIQRTEQRDSAMYRCASSPLAGVSHEQYFGPGTRLTVT.

V is TRBV7-8 and J is TRBJ1-5; D may be TRBD1 (6 bases). With 5 bases removed from V and 5 bases from J, the gap between germline ends came to 16 bases. Germline V gene data show CDR1 as SGHVS and CDR2 as FQNEAQ. CDR3 size: 15 residues. The CDR3 loop reads CASSPSRGNDQPQHF. CDR3 DNA: TGTGCCAGCAGCCCATCGAGGGGGAACGATCAGCCCCAGCATTTT.

The J gene is TRBJ2-5, the V gene TRBV6-2 or TRBV6-3, with D unresolved. CDR3 length: 11 residues. Germline V gives CDR1 MNHEY, CDR2 SVGEGT. Between the trimmed V and J ends, which lost 5 bases and 3 bases, there was a span of 4 bases. CDR3 protein: CASSIKETQYF. The CDR3 nucleotides read TGTGCCAGCAGTATCAAAGAGACCCAGTACTTC.

V and J are TRBV18 and TRBJ1-2; 7 bases are shared with TRBD1. The CDR3 covers 14 residues. Germline CDR1 and CDR2: KGHSH and LQKENI. Trimming removed 5 bases from V and 0 bases from J; junction bases left unmatched: 3. CDR3 residues: CASSTQGTNYGYTF. CDR3 nucleotides: TGTGCCAGCTCAACACAGGGGACTAACTATGGCTACACCTTC.

The chain joins TRBV27 to TRBJ2-1, with D possibly TRBD2 on 5 matching bases. The germline CDR1 and CDR2 sequences are MNHEY and SMNVEV (reference sequence). V was clipped by 2 bases and J by 5 bases, with 7 bases between them. The CDR3 contains 13 residues. CDR3 residues: CASSLGRNNEQFF. The CDR3 DNA reads as TGTGCCAGCAGTTTAGGGAGAAACAATGAGCAGTTCTTC.

The rearrangement links TRBV9 to TRBJ1-1; the D is unclear. This CDR3 region has 12 residues. With 3 bases removed from V and 6 bases from J, the gap between germline ends came to 9 bases. Germline V gene data show CDR1 as SGDLS and CDR2 as YYNGEE. The CDR3 bases are TGTGCCAGCAGCGACAGCCTCTCTGAAGCTTTCTTT. As protein: CASSDSLSEAFF.

The genes are TRBV11-2 and TRBJ2-7; 8 bases match TRBD2. Germline values: CDR1 SGHAT, CDR2 FQNNGV. V was pared by 4 bases and J by 7 bases, with 9 bases of the junction left unmatched. CDR3 length equals 14 residues. The DNA of the CDR3 is TGTGCCAGCAGCTACGGACTAGCCCAGGGGGAGCAGTACTTC. The encoded protein is CASSYGLAQGEQYF.

The chain joins TRBV10-1 to TRBJ2-7; no reliable D call. The germline V gene has CDR1 WNHNN and CDR2 SYGVQD (reference sequence). Trimming removed 10 bases at V and 0 bases at J, with 16 bases between. This CDR3 contains 14 residues. Written as DNA, the CDR3 is TGCGCCATCCGAAGCGCGTTTAGCTCCTACGAGCAGTACTTC. It yields the protein CAIRSAFSSYEQYF.

The DNA of the CDR3 is TGTGCCAGCAGTTTCCGGGGAGGTGGCTACACCTTC. It is translated as CASSFRGGGYTF. The V gene is TRBV28, the J gene TRBJ1-2; D remains ambiguous. The CDR3 loop spans 12 amino acids. V gave up 3 bases and J gave up 7 bases, with 9 bases separating them. CDR1 and CDR2 from the germline V gene are MDHEN and SYDVKM.

The chain couples TRBV18 to TRBJ2-7, with D possibly TRBD2 on 5 matching bases. Trimming took off 4 bases at V and 2 bases at J, with 12 bases between the two ends. CDR1 is KGHSH, CDR2 LQKENI, per germline. The CDR3 runs to 14 residues. The CDR3 DNA follows: TGTGCCAGCTCACTTAACGTCGGGACCTACGAGCAGTACTTC. Its protein product is CASSLNVGTYEQYF.

The rearrangement joins TRBV12-3 or TRBV12-4 to TRBJ2-1, with D possibly matching TRBD2 (5 bases). The CDR3 has 12 amino acids. V was clipped by 3 bases and J by 8 bases, with 8 bases between them. The CDR3 nucleotides read TGTGCCAGCAGTTTTGGAGGCTATGAGCAGTTCTTC. It encodes CASSFGGYEQFF.

This chain links TRBV18 with TRBJ2-2; D is tentatively TRBD1 or TRBD2 (5 bases each). Trimming removed 5 bases at V and 4 bases at J, with 8 bases between. Germline CDR1 is KGHSH and CDR2 is LQKENI. This CDR3 comprises 13 residues. The DNA of the CDR3 is TGTGCCAGCTCAACGGGGCCCACCGGGGAGCTGTTTTTT. It specifies CASSTGPTGELFF.